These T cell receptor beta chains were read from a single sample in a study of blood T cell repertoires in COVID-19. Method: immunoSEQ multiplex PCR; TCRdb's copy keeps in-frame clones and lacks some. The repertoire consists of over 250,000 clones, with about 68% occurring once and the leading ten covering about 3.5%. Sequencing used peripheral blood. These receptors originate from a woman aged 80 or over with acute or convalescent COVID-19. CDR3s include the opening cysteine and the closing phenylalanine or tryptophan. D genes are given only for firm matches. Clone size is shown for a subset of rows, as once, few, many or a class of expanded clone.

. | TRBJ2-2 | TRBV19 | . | TGTGCCAGTAGTATGGTGGCGCGGGGATCAGGGGAGCTGTTTTTT | CASSMVARGSGELFF
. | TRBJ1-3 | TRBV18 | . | TGTGCCAGCTCACCGGAGATCGGAAACACCATATATTTT | CASSPEIGNTIYF
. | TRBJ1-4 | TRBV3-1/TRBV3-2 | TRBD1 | TGTGCCAGCAGCCGATGGACCGGGACAGGGAATGAAAAACTGTTTTTT | CASSRWTGTGNEKLFF
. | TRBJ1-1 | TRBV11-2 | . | TGTGCCAGCAGCCTCCTCCGGTCGGGTGAAGCTTTCTTT | CASSLLRSGEAFF
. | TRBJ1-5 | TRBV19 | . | TGTGCCAGTAGTATTTTCATGTTTGAGTGGACAGAAAATCAGCCCCAGCATTTT | CASSIFMFEWTENQPQHF
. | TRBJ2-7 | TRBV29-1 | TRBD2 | TGCAGCGTCTCGTTTACTAGCGCGAACTACGAGCAGTACTTC | CSVSFTSANYEQYF
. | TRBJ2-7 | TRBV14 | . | TGTGCCAGCAGCCCCGTAGGCGGAGGCGAGCAGTACTTC | CASSPVGGGEQYF
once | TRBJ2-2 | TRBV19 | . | TGTGCCAGTAGTATAAGCGGCAGAACGAACACCGGGGAGCTGTTTTTT | CASSISGRTNTGELFF
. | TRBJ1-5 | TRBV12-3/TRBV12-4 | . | TGTGCCAGCAGTTTTAACGAGTTAGAGCCCCAGCATTTT | CASSFNELEPQHF
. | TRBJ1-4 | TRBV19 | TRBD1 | TGTGCCACCGGGACAGGGGCCCTCGGTAATGAAAAACTGTTTTTT | CATGTGALGNEKLFF
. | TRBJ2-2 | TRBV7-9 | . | TGTGCCAGCAGCTTAGCGTTGCAGGTGAACACCGGGGAGCTGTTTTTT | CASSLALQVNTGELFF
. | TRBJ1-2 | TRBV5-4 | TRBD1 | TGTGCCAGCAGCTTGCAGGGGGCCAACTATGGCTACACCTTC | CASSLQGANYGYTF
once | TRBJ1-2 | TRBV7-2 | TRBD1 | TGTGCCAGCAGCCCAGACCAAGACAGGGTGCGTGGCTACACCTTC | CASSPDQDRVRGYTF
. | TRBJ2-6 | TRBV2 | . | TGTGCCAGCAGTGCTGGCACCAGCAACGTCCTGACTTTC | CASSAGTSNVLTF
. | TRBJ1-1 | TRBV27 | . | TGTGCCAGCAGTTTTCAGTTGAACACTGAAGCTTTCTTT | CASSFQLNTEAFF
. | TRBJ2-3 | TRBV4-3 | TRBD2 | TGCGCCAGCAGCTTAATCCGGGCTAGCGGGGGGTCAGATACGCAGTATTTT | CASSLIRASGGSDTQYF
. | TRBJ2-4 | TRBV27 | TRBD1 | TGTGCCAGCAGCCTGGGACAGGGGGCCAACATTCAGTACTTC | CASSLGQGANIQYF
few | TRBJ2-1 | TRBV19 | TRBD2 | TGTGCCAGTAGTTCTATAGCGGGAGTGGGGAAGGGCAATGAGCAGTTCTTC | CASSSIAGVGKGNEQFF
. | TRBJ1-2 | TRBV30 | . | TGTGCCTGGGGCCTCACGGGAGGGCGCCCGGATGATGGCTACACCTTC | CAWGLTGGRPDDGYTF
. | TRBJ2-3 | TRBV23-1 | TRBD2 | TGCGCCACCGCCGGGGGGTACTATAGCACAGATACGCAGTATTTT | CATAGGYYSTDTQYF
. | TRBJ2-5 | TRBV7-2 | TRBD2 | TGTGCCAGCAGCTTTGACGGGGGGGCCTCGGAGACCCAGTACTTC | CASSFDGGASETQYF
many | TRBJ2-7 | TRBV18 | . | TGTGCCAGCTCACCTTACAGGGAGCGCCACGAGCAGTACTTC | CASSPYRERHEQYF
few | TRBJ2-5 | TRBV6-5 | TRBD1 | TGTGCCAGCTGTCGGGACAGGGGGCTGAGAGAGACCCAGTACTTC | CASCRDRGLRETQYF
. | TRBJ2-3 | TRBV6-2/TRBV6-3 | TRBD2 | TGTGCCAGCAGTTACCCCCCTAGCGGGGGGGCAGGTCCTGATACGCAGTATTTT | CASSYPPSGGAGPDTQYF
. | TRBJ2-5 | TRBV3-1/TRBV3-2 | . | TGTGCCAGCAGCCAGATGGAGGAGACCCAGTACTTC | CASSQMEETQYF
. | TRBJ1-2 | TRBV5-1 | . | TGCGCCAGCAGCTTGGGTGTAAACTATGGCTACACCTTC | CASSLGVNYGYTF
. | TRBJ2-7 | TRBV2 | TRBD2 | TGTGCCAGCAGTGCGGGACTAGCGGGGTCCTACGAGCAGTACTTC | CASSAGLAGSYEQYF
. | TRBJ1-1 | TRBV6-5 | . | TGTGCCAGCAGTTACTCGAACATTAACACTGAAGCTTTCTTT | CASSYSNINTEAFF
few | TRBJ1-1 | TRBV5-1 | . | TGCGCCAGCAGCTTGACAGGCAGCATGAACACTGAAGCTTTCTTT | CASSLTGSMNTEAFF
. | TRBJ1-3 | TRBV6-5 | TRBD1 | TGTGCCAGCACAGGGGGAGTCTCTGGAAACACCATATATTTT | CASTGGVSGNTIYF
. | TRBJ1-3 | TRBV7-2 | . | TGTGCCAGCAGCTTAGGTCGGGGTGGAAACACCATATATTTT | CASSLGRGGNTIYF
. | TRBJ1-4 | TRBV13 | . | TGTGCCAGCAGCTTCGGACTGACGGCTAATGAAAAACTGTTTTTT | CASSFGLTANEKLFF
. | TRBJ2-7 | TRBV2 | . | TGTGCCAGCGGAAGGGGGGGTATCTCCTACGAGCAGTACTTC | CASGRGGISYEQYF
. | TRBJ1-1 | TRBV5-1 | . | TGCGCCAGCAGCTTCAACCCAGGGGTCACTGAAGCTTTCTTT | CASSFNPGVTEAFF
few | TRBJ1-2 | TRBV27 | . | TGTGCCAGCAGTTTATCCCGGACAGACTATGGCTACACCTTC | CASSLSRTDYGYTF
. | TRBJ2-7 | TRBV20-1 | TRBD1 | TGCAGTGCTAGTAGGCCAGGGGGTTCCTACGAGCAGTACTTC | CSASRPGGSYEQYF
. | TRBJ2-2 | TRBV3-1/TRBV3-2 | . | TGTGCCAGCAGCCTATTAAGGAGCGGGGAGCTGTTTTTT | CASSLLRSGELFF
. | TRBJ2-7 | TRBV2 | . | TGTGCCAGCAGTGACCGCGGACAGAGCTCCTACGAGCAGTACTTC | CASSDRGQSSYEQYF
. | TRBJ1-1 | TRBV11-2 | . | TGTGCCAGCAGCTGGATGACCCAGGGGAACACTGAAGCTTTCTTT | CASSWMTQGNTEAFF
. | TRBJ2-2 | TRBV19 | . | TGTGCCAGTAGTATTCACAGGGTGGGCACCGGGGAGCTGTTTTTT | CASSIHRVGTGELFF
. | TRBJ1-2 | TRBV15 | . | TGTGCCACCAGCAGAGATTCGGGAGGCACCTACTATGGCTACACCTTC | CATSRDSGGTYYGYTF
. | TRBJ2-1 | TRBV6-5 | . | TGTGCCAGCAGTTCCCTCGACAGACACGATGAGCAGTTCTTC | CASSSLDRHDEQFF
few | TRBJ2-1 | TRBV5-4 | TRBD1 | TGTGCCAGCCTCCGACAGGGGGCTACCTACAATGAGCAGTTCTTC | CASLRQGATYNEQFF
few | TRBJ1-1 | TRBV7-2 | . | TGTGCCAGCAGCTTTACGTGGGGCAGGGGTGGGACTGAAGCTTTCTTT | CASSFTWGRGGTEAFF
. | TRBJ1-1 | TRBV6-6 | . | TGTGCCACCCGGGGGGGGCAGGCCCTCACTGAAGCTTTCTTT | CATRGGQALTEAFF
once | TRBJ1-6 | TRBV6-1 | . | TGTGCCAGCAGTGATCCCCCTTCTAATTCACCCCTCCACTTT | CASSDPPSNSPLHF
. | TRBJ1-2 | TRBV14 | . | TGTGCCAGCAGCCAATTGGGGGGAGGAGGCTACACCTTC | CASSQLGGGGYTF
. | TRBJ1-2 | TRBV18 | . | TGTGCCAGCTCACCTCTGGGACATCTTGCCCCTAACTATGGCTACACCTTC | CASSPLGHLAPNYGYTF
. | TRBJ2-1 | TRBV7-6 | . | TGTGCCAGCAGCTTAGGAAGCTTCACAACGGGGAATGAGCAGTTCTTC | CASSLGSFTTGNEQFF